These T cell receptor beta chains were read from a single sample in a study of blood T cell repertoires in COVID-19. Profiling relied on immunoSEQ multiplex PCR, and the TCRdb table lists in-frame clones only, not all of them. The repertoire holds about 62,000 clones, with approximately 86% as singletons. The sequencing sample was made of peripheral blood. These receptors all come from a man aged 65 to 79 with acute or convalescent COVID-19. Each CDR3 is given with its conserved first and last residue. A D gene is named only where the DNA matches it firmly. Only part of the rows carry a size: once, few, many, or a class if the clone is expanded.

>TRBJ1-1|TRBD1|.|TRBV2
CASRQGPYTEAFF
TGTGCCAGTAGACAGGGCCCTTACACTGAAGCTTTCTTT
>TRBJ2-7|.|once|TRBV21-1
CASSKGGRGSYEQYF
TGTGCCAGCAGCAAAGGGGGCAGGGGTTCCTACGAGCAGTACTTC
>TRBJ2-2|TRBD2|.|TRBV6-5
CASILGGRITGELFF
TGTGCCAGCATCCTGGGGGGGAGGATCACCGGGGAGCTGTTTTTT
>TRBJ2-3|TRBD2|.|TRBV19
CASQMASGPDTQYF
TGTGCCAGTCAAATGGCTAGCGGCCCAGATACGCAGTATTTT
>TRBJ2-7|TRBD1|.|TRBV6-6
CASSQTGVTYEQYF
TGTGCCAGCAGTCAGACAGGGGTCACCTACGAGCAGTACTTC
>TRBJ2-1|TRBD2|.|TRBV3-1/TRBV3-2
CASSPGLADNEQFF
TGTGCCAGCAGCCCCGGACTAGCGGATAATGAGCAGTTCTTC
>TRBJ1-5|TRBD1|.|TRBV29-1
CSVQGGDQPQHF
TGCAGCGTACAGGGGGGGGATCAGCCCCAGCATTTT
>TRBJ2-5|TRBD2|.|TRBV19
CASSSGGGETQYF
TGTGCCAGTTCCAGCGGGGGAGGCGAGACCCAGTACTTC
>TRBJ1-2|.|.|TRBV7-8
CASSLVIAEANYGYTF
TGTGCCAGCAGCCTCGTGATCGCGGAAGCTAACTATGGCTACACCTTC
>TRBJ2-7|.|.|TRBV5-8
CASSLFQSYEQYF
TGTGCCAGCAGCTTGTTTCAGTCCTACGAGCAGTACTTC
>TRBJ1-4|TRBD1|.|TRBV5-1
CASSKTPQGAILNEKLFF
TGCGCCAGCAGCAAAACCCCACAGGGGGCGATTTTGAATGAAAAACTGTTTTTT
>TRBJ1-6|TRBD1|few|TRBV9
CASSGRQGTWSPLHF
TGTGCCAGCAGCGGGAGACAGGGGACTTGGTCACCCCTCCACTTT
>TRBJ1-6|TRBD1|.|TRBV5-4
CASSIPGQNNNSPLHF
TGTGCCAGCAGCATTCCGGGACAGAACAATAATTCACCCCTCCACTTT
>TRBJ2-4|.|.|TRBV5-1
CASSLEPGMGNIQYF
TGCGCCAGCAGCTTGGAGCCAGGGATGGGAAACATTCAGTACTTC
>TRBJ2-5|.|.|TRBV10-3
CAISEGRGLQETQYF
TGTGCCATCAGTGAAGGGCGGGGTCTTCAAGAGACCCAGTACTTC
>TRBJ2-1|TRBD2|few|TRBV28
CASSPPVLAGGINEQFF
TGTGCCAGCAGCCCCCCGGTACTAGCGGGAGGGATAAATGAGCAGTTCTTC
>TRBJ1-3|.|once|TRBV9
CASSVGARAGVGNTIYF
TGTGCCAGCAGCGTAGGAGCGAGGGCAGGCGTTGGAAACACCATATATTTT
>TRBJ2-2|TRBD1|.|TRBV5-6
CASSSDRGLAGELFF
TGTGCCAGCAGCTCCGACAGGGGGCTCGCCGGGGAGCTGTTTTTT
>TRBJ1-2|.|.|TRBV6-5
CASSTANYGYTF
TGTGCCAGCAGTACAGCTAACTATGGCTACACCTTC
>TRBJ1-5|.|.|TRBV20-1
CSARDRTWEPQHF
TGCAGTGCTCGTGACAGGACTTGGGAGCCCCAGCATTTT
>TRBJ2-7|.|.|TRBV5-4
CASSPGRTAQEQYF
TGTGCCAGCAGCCCTGGCCGGACAGCCCAGGAGCAGTACTTC
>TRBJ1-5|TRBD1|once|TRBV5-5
CASSATGTGVQPQHF
TGTGCCAGCAGCGCGACCGGGACAGGGGTTCAGCCCCAGCATTTT
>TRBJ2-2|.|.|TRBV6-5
CASSQIGVTGELFF
TGTGCCAGCAGCCAGATAGGGGTTACCGGGGAGCTGTTTTTT
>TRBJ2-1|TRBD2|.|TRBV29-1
CSVEGALAGYNEQFF
TGCAGCGTTGAAGGGGCACTAGCGGGATACAATGAGCAGTTCTTC
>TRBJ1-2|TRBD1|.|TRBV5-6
CASSPDRVTYGYTF
TGTGCCAGCAGTCCCGACAGGGTGACCTATGGCTACACCTTC
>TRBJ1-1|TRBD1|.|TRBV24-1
CATSAIFGGQGTPFNTEAFF
TGTGCCACCAGTGCCATATTTGGGGGACAGGGAACTCCCTTTAACACTGAAGCTTTCTTT
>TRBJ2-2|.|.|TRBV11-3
CASSLAGSAVNTGELFF
TGTGCCAGCAGCCTCGCGGGTTCTGCGGTTAACACCGGGGAGCTGTTTTTT
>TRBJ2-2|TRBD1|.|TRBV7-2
CASIRQGNTGELFF
TGTGCCAGCATCCGACAGGGGAACACCGGGGAGCTGTTTTTT
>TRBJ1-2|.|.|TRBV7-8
CASSLEGGGRPPSGYTF
TGTGCCAGCAGCCTAGAGGGGGGGGGCCGCCCCCCTAGTGGCTACACCTTC
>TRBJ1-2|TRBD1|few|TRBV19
CASSTGTGDWVNYGYTF
TGTGCCAGTAGTACCGGGACAGGGGATTGGGTGAACTATGGCTACACCTTC
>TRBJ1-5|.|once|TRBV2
CASSAFADQPQHF
TGTGCCAGCTCCGCTTTCGCGGATCAGCCCCAGCATTTT
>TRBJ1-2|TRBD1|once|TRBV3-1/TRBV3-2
CASSQGRGQGYTF
TGTGCCAGCAGCCAAGGCAGGGGGCAAGGCTACACCTTC
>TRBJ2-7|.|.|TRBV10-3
CATRGSHYEQYF
TGTGCCACCCGGGGGTCCCACTACGAGCAGTACTTC
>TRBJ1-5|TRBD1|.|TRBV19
CASSVDRGNQPQHF
TGTGCCAGTAGCGTCGACAGGGGCAATCAGCCCCAGCATTTT
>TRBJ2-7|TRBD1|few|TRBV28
CASSLLPGGSYEQYF
TGTGCCAGCAGTTTATTGCCAGGGGGATCCTACGAGCAGTACTTC
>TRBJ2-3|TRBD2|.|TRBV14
CASSRSGSGGVTDTQYF
TGTGCCAGCAGCCGAAGCGGGAGCGGAGGGGTCACAGATACGCAGTATTTT
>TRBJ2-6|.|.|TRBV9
CASSAFSGANVLTF
TGTGCCAGCAGCGCGTTCTCTGGGGCCAACGTCCTGACTTTC
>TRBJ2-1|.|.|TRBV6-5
CALGRNYNEQFF
TGTGCATTGGGGAGAAACTACAATGAGCAGTTCTTC
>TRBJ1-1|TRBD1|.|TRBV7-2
CASTNEQGAFGAEAFF
TGTGCCAGCACCAACGAACAGGGGGCGTTCGGAGCTGAAGCTTTCTTT
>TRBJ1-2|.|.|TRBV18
CASSPREQGQPYGYTF
TGTGCCAGCTCACCTAGAGAACAGGGCCAACCTTATGGCTACACCTTC
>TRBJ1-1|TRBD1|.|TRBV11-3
CASSSTRTGEAFF
TGTGCCAGCAGCTCTACCCGGACAGGCGAAGCTTTCTTT